This T cell receptor (beta chain) comes out of a study of blood T cell repertoires in COVID-19. Study summary: Specimens from acute and convalescent COVID-19 originated in the United States, Italy and Spain. T cells, B-cell-depleted T cells, or PBMCs supplied cDNA or gDNA.

Authors' processing steps: Estimation of nucleated cell counts was performed using reference gene primer amplification. Method: immunoSEQ multiplex PCR; TCRdb's copy keeps in-frame clones and lacks some. That table gives V, J and clone size, and the DNA gave D and trimming. The profile covers approximately 180,000 clones, with 75% to 95% appearing a single time and approximately 0.5% taken by the ten largest. Germline assignment: CDR1 SEHNR and CDR2 FQNEAQ (reference sequence). V was clipped by 3 bases and J by 6 bases, with 6 bases between them. The length of the CDR3 is 13 residues. This clone was seen a few times.

The chain carries TRBV7-9 and TRBJ1-6, with a possible D match to TRBD1 (6 bases). The specimen sequenced was peripheral blood. The TCR comes from a man aged 50 or older with acute or convalescent COVID-19. CDR3 residues: CASSLDSNSPLHF. Written as DNA, the CDR3 is TGTGCCAGCAGCTTGGACAGTAATTCACCCCTCCACTTT. The full variable domain, in which reference TRBV7-9 and TRBJ1-6 provide the parts outside the CDR3, is DTGVSQNPRHKITKRGQNVTFRCDPISEHNRLYWYRQTLGQGPEFLTYFQNEAQLEKSRLLSDRFSAERPKGSFSTLEIQRTEQGDSAMYLCASSLDSNSPLHFGNGTRLTVT.